A single sample gave rise to the 21 T cell receptor beta chains below, sequenced in a study of T cell responses to AZD1222 COVID-19 vaccine (dated by TCRdb to the early 2020s). The time point label here, explained by the study, means: baseline before first vaccination. Reading the label with the study, this specimen's treatment or condition is: meningococcal conjugate vaccine given as trial control. The method was the immunoSEQ multiplex PCR assay. This is the immuneACCESS table as TCRdb keeps it, with only in-frame sequences that have V and J called. A part of the clones is gone; compared with another copy, unresolved V genes explain less than half, and the rest is unexplained. Counted in this sample were roughly 130,000 clones; about 88% of them appeared once. The ten largest account for roughly a sixth of the sample. Material: peripheral blood, obtained on day 0 of MenACWY control vaccination. The receptor source for this set is an adult in good health.

The chain is built from TRBV20-1 and TRBJ2-1; perhaps TRBD2 as D (6 bases). CDR1 DFQATT and CDR2 SNEGSKA come from the germline V gene (reference sequence). This CDR3 is built from 15 residues. V lost 3 bases and J 2 bases, leaving 14 bases between the germline ends. This CDR3 is CSASSVREAYNEQFF. The CDR3 coding sequence is TGCAGTGCTAGTTCGGTGAGGGAGGCCTACAATGAGCAGTTCTTC.

This clone was seen a handful of times. The junction shows a germline mismatch at one end, possibly a read error. The CDR3 DNA sequence: TGTGCCAGCAGCCTAGCGGGGGATCGGCAGCCCCAGCATTTT. It codes for CASSLAGDRQPQHF. The chain has TRBV7-9 and TRBJ1-5; D is possibly TRBD1 (5 bases). The CDR3 loop spans 14 amino acids. Germline CDR1 SEHNR, CDR2 FQNEAQ (reference sequence).

The CDR3 sequence: CAISESTMNYGYTF. CDR3 coding DNA: TGTGCCATCAGTGAGTCGACGATGAACTATGGCTACACCTTC. The V call is TRBV10-3, the J call TRBJ1-2; D is undetermined. The V gene lost 0 bases and the J gene lost 2 bases, with 7 bases spanning the gap. Germline CDR1 ENHRY, CDR2 SYGVKD. The CDR3 has 14 amino acids.

The chain has TRBV19 and TRBJ1-2; no clear D gene. Germline V gene sequence: CDR1 LNHDA, CDR2 SQIVND (reference sequence). V gave up 0 bases and J gave up 5 bases, with 16 bases separating them. The CDR3 runs to 16 residues. In DNA form, the CDR3 reads TGTGCCAGTAGTATAGATTCGGGGTTCCGCGGTTATGGCTACACCTTC. Its protein product is CASSIDSGFRGYGYTF.

This CDR3 reads CASVDRAAGELFF. DNA of the CDR3: TGTGCCAGCGTCGACAGGGCCGCCGGGGAGCTGTTTTTT. The chain is built from TRBV6-5 and TRBJ2-2; 7 nucleotides match TRBD1. The J segment lost 6 bases and the V segment lost 8 bases, leaving 6 bases of the junction unmatched. CDR1 and CDR2 from the germline V gene are MNHEY and SVGAGI. CDR3 length: 13 residues.

CDR3: CASSQTGTGPSGANVLTF. As DNA, the CDR3 is TGCGCCAGCAGCCAAACCGGGACAGGGCCCTCTGGGGCCAACGTCCTGACTTTC. The chain couples TRBV4-1 to TRBJ2-6, with TRBD1 identical over 9 bases. Trimming at V came to 2 bases and at J to 0 bases, leaving 5 bases not matched to a gene. CDR1 is MGHRA, CDR2 YSYEKL, per germline. The CDR3 is 18 residues long.

This rearrangement joins TRBV7-3 to TRBJ2-2; D may match TRBD1 or TRBD2 (5 bases each). Trimming stripped 5 bases from V and 7 bases from J, with 20 bases between. CDR1 is SGHTA, CDR2 FQGTGA, per germline. CDR3 length equals 16 residues. In nucleotides, the CDR3 is TGTGCCAGCAGCCTCCTTGGGGGTGGGAACGGCGGGGAGCTGTTTTTT. This encodes CASSLLGGGNGGELFF.

This rearrangement joins TRBV5-1 to TRBJ2-7; 7 bases are shared with TRBD2. The CDR3 totals 15 residues. V gave up 4 bases and J gave up 6 bases; unmatched junction bases: 13. Germline V lookup: CDR1 SGHRS, CDR2 YFSETQ. The CDR3 nucleotides are TGCGCCAGCAGCCCTAGCGGAGACGGTTTTCGCGAGCAGTACTTC. Translation gives CASSPSGDGFREQYF.

V and J are TRBV28 and TRBJ2-1; D is uncertain. Between the trimmed V and J ends, which lost 5 bases and 0 bases, there was a span of 11 bases. The germline V gene has CDR1 MDHEN and CDR2 SYDVKM. The length of the CDR3 is 15 residues. CDR3 sequence (DNA): TGTGCCAGCAGTATAGCCCCGGCCTCCTACAATGAGCAGTTCTTC. Encoded protein: CASSIAPASYNEQFF. Full variable domain (missing parts from reference TRBV28 and TRBJ2-1): DVKVTQSSRYLVKRTGEKVFLECVQDMDHENMFWYRQDPGLGLRLIYFSYDVKMKEKGDIPEGYSVSREKKERFSLILESASTNQTSMYLCASSIAPASYNEQFFGPGTRLTVL.

This clone showed up just once. The rearrangement joins TRBV18 to TRBJ1-5; D remains ambiguous. Germline lookup yields CDR1 KGHSH and CDR2 LQKENI. The CDR3 has 15 amino acids. Trimming pared 1 base from V and 0 bases from J, leaving 7 bases between. The CDR3 here is CASSPQAHSNQPQHF. The CDR3, as DNA: TGTGCCAGCTCACCACAAGCCCATAGCAATCAGCCCCAGCATTTT.

The chain recombines TRBV7-9 with TRBJ1-1, with D possibly being TRBD1 (6 bases). From germline, CDR1 is SEHNR and CDR2 FQNEAQ (reference sequence). Trimming took 11 bases from V and 4 from J, leaving 23 bases between them. This CDR3 is 15 amino acids long. CDR3 DNA sequence: TGTGCCGGAGAGAGGGCAGGCCTCAGGGGCACTGAAGCTTTCTTT. As protein: CAGERAGLRGTEAFF.

The count of this clone is one. The J gene is TRBJ1-5, the V gene TRBV14; D remains ambiguous. Germline V gives CDR1 SGHDN, CDR2 FVKESK. Trimming cost V 5 bases and J 4 bases, with 21 bases left between them. The CDR3 has 17 amino acids. CDR3 nucleotide sequence: TGTGCCAGCAGCATAAGTCCCACCGTGGGATTGAATCAGCCCCAGCATTTT. Protein product: CASSISPTVGLNQPQHF.

Only one count was recorded for this clone. This chain links TRBV27 with TRBJ1-5, with D maybe TRBD1 (5 bases). Trimming left V 3 bases short and J 4 bases short, with 10 bases between. CDR3 length equals 14 residues. Per germline, CDR1 MNHEY and CDR2 SMNVEV (reference sequence). CDR3 region: CASSFGQLNQPQHF. Written as DNA, the CDR3 is TGTGCCAGCAGTTTCGGACAATTAAATCAGCCCCAGCATTTT.

Written as DNA, the CDR3 is TGTGCCAGTAGTATCCAATTTGCGGATACGCAGTATTTT. Translating gives CASSIQFADTQYF. This chain joins TRBV19 and TRBJ2-3; D ambiguous. V was pared by 3 bases and J by 6 bases, with 10 bases between. The CDR3 is made up of 13 amino acids. Germline values: CDR1 LNHDA, CDR2 SQIVND (reference sequence).

The chain couples TRBV20-1 to TRBJ2-7; tentatively, D is TRBD2 (6 bases). This CDR3 is 15 amino acids long. Trimming left V 6 bases short and J 2 bases short, with 20 bases between. The germline gives CDR1 DFQATT, CDR2 SNEGSKA (reference sequence). In DNA form, the CDR3 reads TGCAGTGCAAGTAGGGCGACTAGACCGACCTACGAGCAGTACTTC. Translation gives CSASRATRPTYEQYF.

This rearrangement joins TRBV13 to TRBJ1-1; TRBD1 might be the D (5 bases). Germline CDR1 is PRHDT and CDR2 is FYEKMQ (reference sequence). Deletions cut 1 base from V and 0 bases from J, with 12 bases between. The CDR3 has 16 amino acids. The CDR3 spells CASSLAGGVMNTEAFF. In DNA, the CDR3 is TGTGCCAGCAGCTTAGCGGGGGGGGTTATGAACACTGAAGCTTTCTTT.

The rearrangement joins TRBV5-1 to TRBJ2-7; D unresolved. Germline lookup yields CDR1 SGHRS and CDR2 YFSETQ. CDR3 length equals 16 residues. V was shortened by 4 bases and J by 2 bases, with 19 bases between the two germline ends. CDR3 residues: CASSAGGGRAAYEQYF. CDR3 sequence (DNA): TGCGCCAGCAGCGCAGGCGGTGGTCGGGCTGCCTACGAGCAGTACTTC.

The chain couples TRBV3-1 (or the pseudogene TRBV3-2) to TRBJ2-2, with 13 positions matching TRBD2. In germline, CDR1 is LGHDT, CDR2 YNNKEL (reference sequence). The CDR3 is made up of 19 amino acids. V trimming: 0 bases; J trimming: 6 bases; junction bases outside the gene matches: 10. The CDR3 is CASSQDLKGLAGRSGELFF. The CDR3 DNA is TGTGCCAGCAGCCAAGATTTAAAGGGACTAGCGGGAAGATCCGGGGAGCTGTTTTTT.

The chain recombines TRBV6-1 with TRBJ2-1; 9 nucleotides agree with TRBD2. This CDR3 has 16 residues. V lost 2 bases, J lost 4 bases, and 6 bases stayed unmatched. CDR1 and CDR2 from the germline V gene are MNHNS and SASEGT. The CDR3 is CASSEPYSGRYNEQFF. CDR3 DNA: TGTGCCAGCAGTGAACCCTATAGCGGGAGATACAATGAGCAGTTCTTC.

The V gene is TRBV7-2, the J gene TRBJ2-1; TRBD2 agrees at 13 bases. The CDR3 is 15 amino acids. Per the germline V gene, CDR1 is SGHTA and CDR2 is FQGNSA. After removal of 2 bases from V and 7 bases from J, the junction contained 2 bases not matched to a gene. The CDR3 is CASSLPTSGRNEQFF. The CDR3 region has the DNA TGTGCCAGCAGCTTACCGACTAGCGGGAGGAATGAGCAGTTCTTC.

The chain has TRBV11-2 and TRBJ1-2; 9 positions agree with TRBD1. CDR3 length equals 16 residues. After removal of 1 base from V and 8 bases from J, the junction contained 11 bases not matched to a gene. Germline V gives CDR1 SGHAT, CDR2 FQNNGV. CDR3 sequence reads: CASSLGPGQGPWGYTF. The DNA for the CDR3 is TGTGCCAGCAGCTTAGGACCGGGACAGGGTCCCTGGGGCTACACCTTC. The whole variable domain, filled in from reference TRBV11-2 and TRBJ1-2, reads EAGVAQSPRYKIIEKRQSVAFWCNPISGHATLYWYQQILGQGPKLLIQFQNNGVVDDSQLPKDRFSAERLKGVDSTLKIQPAKLEDSAVYLCASSLGPGQGPWGYTFGSGTRLTVV.